The source of this T cell receptor (beta chain) is a study of identical twins. The CDR3 spans 17 residues, counting both ends. TCRdb independently ran MiXCR on the 5' RACE reads; one entry per CDR3 protein. The sample yields 500,000 to 550,000 distinct CDR3 sequences, less than 25% seen once. Details on this clonotype: It is unclear where the CDR3 begins or ends on the DNA, so no DNA is shown, and the CDR3 is as TCRdb lists it.

These data were also filed under a second study, of T cells expressing NK-cell markers. From that second work: One of eight sequenced donors was HCMV-seronegative; the other seven were seropositive.

The sequence was obtained from a woman younger than 35 in good health. This chain joins TRBV12-3 or TRBV12-4 and TRBJ2-7; the listed D gene, TRBD2, was not tested against the DNA. The sample comprised CD4+ T cells sorted from blood. CDR3 in amino acids: CASSSSWWAAAHRTQYF.